This T cell receptor (beta chain) emerged from a study of cytomegalovirus exposure and HLA in healthy donors. Study background: Researchers found that about 82% of over 350 genotyped donors fell within the Caucasian-associated ancestry cluster.

This clone has more than one count but fewer than ten. In germline, CDR1 is LGHNA, CDR2 YSLEER. The CDR3 is 17 residues long. The ends lost 4 bases at V and 3 bases at J; junction bases unmatched: 13. The PCR contained 60 Vbeta and 13 Jbeta primers. Sequencing used immunoSEQ multiplex PCR; TCRdb keeps in-frame clones, though not all of them. The data hold around 200,000 clones, with 60% to 85% observed a single time. This clonotype was sampled from a female donor in good health and CMV-seronegative. This chain connects TRBV4-3 to TRBJ2-3; 7 bases map to TRBD2. Sequenced material: PBMCs. In DNA, the CDR3 is TGCGCCAGCAGCCGGGGGGGACGGGTCTATTGGACAGATACGCAGTATTTT. As protein: CASSRGGRVYWTDTQYF.